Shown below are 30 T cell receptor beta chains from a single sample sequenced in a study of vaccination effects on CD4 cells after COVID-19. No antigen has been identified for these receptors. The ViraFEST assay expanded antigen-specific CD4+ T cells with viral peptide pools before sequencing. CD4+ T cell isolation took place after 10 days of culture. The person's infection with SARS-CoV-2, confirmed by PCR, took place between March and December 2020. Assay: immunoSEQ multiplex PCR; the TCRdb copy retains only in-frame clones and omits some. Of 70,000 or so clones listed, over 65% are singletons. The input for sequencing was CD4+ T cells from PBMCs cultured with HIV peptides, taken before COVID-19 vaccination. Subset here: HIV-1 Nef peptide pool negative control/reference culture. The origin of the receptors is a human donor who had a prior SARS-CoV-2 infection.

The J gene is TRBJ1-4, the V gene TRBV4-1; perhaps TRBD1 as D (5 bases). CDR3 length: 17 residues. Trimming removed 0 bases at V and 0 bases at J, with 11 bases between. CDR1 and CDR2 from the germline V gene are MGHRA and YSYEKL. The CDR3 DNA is TGCGCCAGCAGCCAAGATTGGCGGGGGGCAACTAATGAAAAACTGTTTTTT. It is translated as CASSQDWRGATNEKLFF.

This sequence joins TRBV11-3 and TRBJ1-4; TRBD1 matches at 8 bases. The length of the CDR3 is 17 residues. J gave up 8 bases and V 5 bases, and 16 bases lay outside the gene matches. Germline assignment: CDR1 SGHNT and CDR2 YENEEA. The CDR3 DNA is TGTGCCAGCAGCCCCGGGACAGGAATATTTGTCGGAGAAAAACTGTTTTTT. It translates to CASSPGTGIFVGEKLFF.

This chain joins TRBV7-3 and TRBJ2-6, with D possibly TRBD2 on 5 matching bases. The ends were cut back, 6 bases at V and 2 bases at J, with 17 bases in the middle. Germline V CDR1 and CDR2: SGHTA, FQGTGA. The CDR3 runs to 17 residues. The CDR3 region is CASSLGSGEAGANVLTF. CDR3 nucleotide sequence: TGTGCCAGCAGTCTTGGATCCGGGGAAGCTGGGGCCAACGTCCTGACTTTC. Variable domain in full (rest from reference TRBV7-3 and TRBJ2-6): GAGVSQTPSNKVTEKGKYVELRCDPISGHTALYWYRQSLGQGPEFLIYFQGTGAADDSGLPNDRFFAVRPEGSVSTLKIQRTERGDSAVYLCASSLGSGEAGANVLTFGAGSRLTVL.

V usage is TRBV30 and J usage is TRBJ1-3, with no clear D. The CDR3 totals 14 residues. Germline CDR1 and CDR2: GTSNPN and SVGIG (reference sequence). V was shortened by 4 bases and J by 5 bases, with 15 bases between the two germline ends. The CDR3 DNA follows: TGTGCCTGGATTCCTTCGTTAGCGAGAAACACCATATATTTT. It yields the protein CAWIPSLARNTIYF.

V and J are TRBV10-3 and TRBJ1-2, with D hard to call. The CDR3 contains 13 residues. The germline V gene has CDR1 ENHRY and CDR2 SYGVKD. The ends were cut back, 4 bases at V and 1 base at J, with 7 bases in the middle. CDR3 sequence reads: CAISGGGNYGYTF. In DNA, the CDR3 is TGTGCCATCAGTGGGGGAGGTAACTATGGCTACACCTTC.

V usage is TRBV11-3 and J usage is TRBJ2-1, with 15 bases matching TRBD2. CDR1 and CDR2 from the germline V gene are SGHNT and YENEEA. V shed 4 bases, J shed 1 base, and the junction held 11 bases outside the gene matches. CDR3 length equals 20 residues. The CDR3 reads CASSSPGLAGGLRSYNEQFF. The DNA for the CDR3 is TGTGCCAGCAGCTCGCCGGGACTAGCGGGAGGACTTAGGTCCTACAATGAGCAGTTCTTC.

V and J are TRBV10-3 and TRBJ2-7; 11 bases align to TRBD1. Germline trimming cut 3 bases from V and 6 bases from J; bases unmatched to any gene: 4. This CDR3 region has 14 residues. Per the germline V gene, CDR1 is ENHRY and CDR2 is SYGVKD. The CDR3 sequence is CAISERTGGGEQYF. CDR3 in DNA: TGTGCCATCAGTGAAAGGACAGGGGGCGGCGAGCAGTACTTC.

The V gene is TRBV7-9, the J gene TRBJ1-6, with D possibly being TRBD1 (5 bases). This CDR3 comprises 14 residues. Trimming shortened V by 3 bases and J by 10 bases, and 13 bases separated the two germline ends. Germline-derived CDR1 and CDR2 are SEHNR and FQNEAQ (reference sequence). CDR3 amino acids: CASSFTAGDSPLHF. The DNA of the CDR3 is TGTGCCAGCAGCTTTACCGCGGGGGACTCACCCCTCCACTTT.

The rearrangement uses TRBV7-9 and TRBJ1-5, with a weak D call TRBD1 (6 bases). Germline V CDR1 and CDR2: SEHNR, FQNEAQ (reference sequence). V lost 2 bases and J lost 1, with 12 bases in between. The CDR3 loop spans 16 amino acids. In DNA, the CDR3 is TGTGCCAGCAGCTTATTTGGGGGGGCAAGCAATCAGCCCCAGCATTTT. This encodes CASSLFGGASNQPQHF. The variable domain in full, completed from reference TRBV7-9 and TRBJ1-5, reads DTGVSQNPRHKITKRGQNVTFRCDPISEHNRLYWYRQTLGQGPEFLTYFQNEAQLEKSRLLSDRFSAERPKGSFSTLEIQRTEQGDSAMYLCASSLFGGASNQPQHFGDGTRLSIL.

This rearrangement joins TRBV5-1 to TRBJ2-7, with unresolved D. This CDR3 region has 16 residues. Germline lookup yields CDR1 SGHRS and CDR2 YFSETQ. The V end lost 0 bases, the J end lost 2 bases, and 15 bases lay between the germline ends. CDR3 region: CASSLAPGPETYEQYF. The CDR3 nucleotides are TGCGCCAGCAGCTTGGCCCCCGGGCCCGAAACCTACGAGCAGTACTTC.

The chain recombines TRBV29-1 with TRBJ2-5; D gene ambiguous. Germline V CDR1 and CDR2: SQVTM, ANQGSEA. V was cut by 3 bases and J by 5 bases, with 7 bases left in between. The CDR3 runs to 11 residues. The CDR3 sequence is CSVETVETQYF. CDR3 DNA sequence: TGCAGCGTTGAGACCGTGGAGACCCAGTACTTC.

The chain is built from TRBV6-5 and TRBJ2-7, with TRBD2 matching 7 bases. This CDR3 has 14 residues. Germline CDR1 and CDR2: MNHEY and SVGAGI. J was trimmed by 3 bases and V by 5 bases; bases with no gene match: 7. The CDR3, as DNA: TGTGCCAGCAGTAACGCGGGCGGGGGCTACGAGCAGTACTTC. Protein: CASSNAGGGYEQYF.

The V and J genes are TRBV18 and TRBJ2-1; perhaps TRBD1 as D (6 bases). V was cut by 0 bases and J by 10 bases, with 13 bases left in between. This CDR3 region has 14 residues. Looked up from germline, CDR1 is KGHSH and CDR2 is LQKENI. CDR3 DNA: TGTGCCAGCTCACCACCGAGTCTCGGGACAGAGCAGTTCTTC. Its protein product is CASSPPSLGTEQFF.

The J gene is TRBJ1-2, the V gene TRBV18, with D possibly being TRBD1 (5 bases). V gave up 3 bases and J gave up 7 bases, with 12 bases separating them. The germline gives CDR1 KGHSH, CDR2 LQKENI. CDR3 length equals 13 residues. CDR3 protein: CASSPPTGGGYTF. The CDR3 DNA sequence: TGTGCCAGCTCACCTCCCACGGGGGGTGGCTACACCTTC.

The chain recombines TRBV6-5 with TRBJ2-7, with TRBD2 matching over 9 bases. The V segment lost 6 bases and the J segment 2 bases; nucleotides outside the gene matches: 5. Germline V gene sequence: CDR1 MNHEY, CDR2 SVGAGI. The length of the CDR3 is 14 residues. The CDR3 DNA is TGTGCCAGCAGGCCTAGCGGGATACCCTACGAGCAGTACTTC. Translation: CASRPSGIPYEQYF.

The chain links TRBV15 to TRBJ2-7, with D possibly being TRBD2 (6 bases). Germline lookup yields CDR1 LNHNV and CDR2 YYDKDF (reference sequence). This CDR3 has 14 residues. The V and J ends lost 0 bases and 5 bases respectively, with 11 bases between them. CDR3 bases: TGTGCCACCAGCAGAGATTTACTAGCCCACGAGCAGTACTTC. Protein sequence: CATSRDLLAHEQYF.

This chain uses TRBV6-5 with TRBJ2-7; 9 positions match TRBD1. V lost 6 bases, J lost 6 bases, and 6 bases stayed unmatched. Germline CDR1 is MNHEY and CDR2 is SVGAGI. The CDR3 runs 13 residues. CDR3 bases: TGTGCCAGCAGCGGGACAGGGATTGGCGAGCAGTACTTC. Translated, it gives CASSGTGIGEQYF.

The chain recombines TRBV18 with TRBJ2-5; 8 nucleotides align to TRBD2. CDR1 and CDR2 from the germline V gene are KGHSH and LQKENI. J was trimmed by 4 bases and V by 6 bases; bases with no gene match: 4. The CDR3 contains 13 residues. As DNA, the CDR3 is TGTGCCAGCTCGCTCGGACTAGCAGAGACCCAGTACTTC. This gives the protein CASSLGLAETQYF. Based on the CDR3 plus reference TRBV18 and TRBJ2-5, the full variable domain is NAGVMQNPRHLVRRRGQEARLRCSPMKGHSHVYWYRQLPEEGLKFMVYLQKENIIDESGMPKERFSAEFPKEGPSILRIQQVVRGDSAAYFCASSLGLAETQYFGPGTRLLVL.

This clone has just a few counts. The CDR3 region is CASSPTIGRGETGELFF. DNA for the CDR3: TGTGCCAGCAGCCCTACTATTGGGAGGGGGGAGACCGGGGAGCTGTTTTTT. This sequence joins TRBV5-5 and TRBJ2-2; TRBD2 might be the D (7 bases). V was clipped by 4 bases and J by 5 bases, with 21 bases between them. The CDR3 is 17 residues long. CDR1 is SGHKS, CDR2 YYEKEE, per germline (reference sequence).

The CDR3 spells CASSSPLYEQYF. The DNA of the CDR3 is TGTGCCAGCAGCTCTCCCCTATACGAGCAGTACTTC. V and J are TRBV28 and TRBJ2-7; D remains ambiguous. The germline CDR1 and CDR2 sequences are MDHEN and SYDVKM. V lost 6 bases to trimming and J lost 4 bases, with 10 bases between them. The CDR3 totals 12 residues. The full variable domain, completed using reference TRBV28 and TRBJ2-7, is DVKVTQSSRYLVKRTGEKVFLECVQDMDHENMFWYRQDPGLGLRLIYFSYDVKMKEKGDIPEGYSVSREKKERFSLILESASTNQTSMYLCASSSPLYEQYFGPGTRLTVT.

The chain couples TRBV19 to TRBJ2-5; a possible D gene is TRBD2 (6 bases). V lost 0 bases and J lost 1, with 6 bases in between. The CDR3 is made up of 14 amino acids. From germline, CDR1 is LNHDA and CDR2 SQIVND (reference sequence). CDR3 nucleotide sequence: TGTGCCAGTAGTATAGATAGCGGCCAAGAGACCCAGTACTTC. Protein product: CASSIDSGQETQYF.

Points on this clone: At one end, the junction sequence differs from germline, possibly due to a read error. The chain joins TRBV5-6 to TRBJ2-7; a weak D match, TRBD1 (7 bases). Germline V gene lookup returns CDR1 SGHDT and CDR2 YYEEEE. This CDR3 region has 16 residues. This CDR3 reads CASSLNRGGFSHEQYF. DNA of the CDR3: TGTGCCAGCAGCTTGAACAGGGGAGGCTTCTCCCACGAGCAGTACTTC.

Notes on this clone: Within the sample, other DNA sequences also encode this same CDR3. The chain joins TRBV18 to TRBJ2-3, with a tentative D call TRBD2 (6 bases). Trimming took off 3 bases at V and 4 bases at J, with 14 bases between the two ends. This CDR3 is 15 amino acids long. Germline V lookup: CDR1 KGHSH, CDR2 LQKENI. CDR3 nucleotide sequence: TGTGCCAGCTCACCGTTAGCGGACCTGTCAGATACGCAGTATTTT. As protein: CASSPLADLSDTQYF.

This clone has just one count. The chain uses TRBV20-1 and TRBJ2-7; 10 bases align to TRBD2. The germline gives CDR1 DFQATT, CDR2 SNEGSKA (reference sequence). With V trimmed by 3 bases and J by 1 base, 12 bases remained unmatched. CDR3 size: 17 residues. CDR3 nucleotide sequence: TGCAGTGCTAGTGGGGGGCTTGGACTAGCGGCTTCCTACGAGCAGTACTTC. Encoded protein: CSASGGLGLAASYEQYF.

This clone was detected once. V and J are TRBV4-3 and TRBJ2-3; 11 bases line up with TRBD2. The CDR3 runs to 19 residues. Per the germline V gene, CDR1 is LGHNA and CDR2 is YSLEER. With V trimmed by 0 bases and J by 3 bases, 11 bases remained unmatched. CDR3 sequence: CASSQEGSLAGGLTDTQYF. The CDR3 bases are TGCGCCAGCAGCCAAGAGGGTTCATTAGCGGGAGGGTTGACAGATACGCAGTATTTT.

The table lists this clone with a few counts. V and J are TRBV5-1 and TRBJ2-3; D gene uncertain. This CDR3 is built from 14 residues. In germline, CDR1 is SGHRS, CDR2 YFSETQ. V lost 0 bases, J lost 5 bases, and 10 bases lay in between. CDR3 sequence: CASSLGSAGDTQYF. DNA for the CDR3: TGCGCCAGCAGCTTGGGCTCTGCTGGAGATACGCAGTATTTT.

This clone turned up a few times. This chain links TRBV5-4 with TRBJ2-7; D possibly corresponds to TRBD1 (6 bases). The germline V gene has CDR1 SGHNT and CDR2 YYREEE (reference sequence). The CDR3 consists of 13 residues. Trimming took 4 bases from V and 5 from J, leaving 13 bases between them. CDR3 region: CASSHRASNEQYF. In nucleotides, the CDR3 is TGTGCCAGCAGCCACAGGGCTTCCAACGAGCAGTACTTC.

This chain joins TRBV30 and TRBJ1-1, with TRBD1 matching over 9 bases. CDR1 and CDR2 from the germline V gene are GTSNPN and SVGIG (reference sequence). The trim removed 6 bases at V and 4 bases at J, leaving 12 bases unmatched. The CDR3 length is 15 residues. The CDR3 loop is CACLHTGGMSTEAFF. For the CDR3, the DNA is TGTGCCTGCCTCCATACAGGGGGCATGAGCACTGAAGCTTTCTTT.

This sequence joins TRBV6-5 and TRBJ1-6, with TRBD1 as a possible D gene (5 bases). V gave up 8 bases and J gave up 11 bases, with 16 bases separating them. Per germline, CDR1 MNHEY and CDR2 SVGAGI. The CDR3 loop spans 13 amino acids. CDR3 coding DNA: TGTGCCAGCGAAGGGGATATTTTAACACCCCTCCACTTT. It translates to CASEGDILTPLHF.

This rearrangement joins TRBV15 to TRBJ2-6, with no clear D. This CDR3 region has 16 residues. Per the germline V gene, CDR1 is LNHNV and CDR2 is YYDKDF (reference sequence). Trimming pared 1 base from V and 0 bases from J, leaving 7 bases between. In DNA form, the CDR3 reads TGTGCCACCAGCAGAGGACGGAACTCTGGGGCCAACGTCCTGACTTTC. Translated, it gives CATSRGRNSGANVLTF.